The rows below give T cell receptor beta chains drawn from one sample of a study of T cell clonotyping in hematopoietic cell transplantation. The assay was immunoSEQ multiplex PCR, and TCRdb's table has in-frame clones only and misses some. This sample has 30,000 to 45,000 clones, with 80% to 90% found just once. Sequencing used peripheral blood mononuclear cells. The receptor source for this set is a middle-aged woman in good health. Some clones in this sample may be carry-over from other donors' samples. The CDR3 runs from the conserved cysteine through the conserved F or W. A D gene is named only where the DNA matches it firmly. Clone sizes are given selectively: once, few, many, or a class where the clone is expanded.

>TRBV10-3|TRBJ1-2|NA|TRBD1
TGTGCCGTTAGAATAGACAGGGCCAACTATGGCTACACCTTC
CAVRIDRANYGYTF
>TRBV28|TRBJ2-1|NA|TRBD2
TGTGCCTCCCTGGGAGCGGGAGGCGGGTCCTACAATGAGCAGTTCTTC
CASLGAGGGSYNEQFF
>TRBV30|TRBJ1-3|NA|NA
TGTGCCTGGAGCCAAGCACCGGGCCGAAACACCATATATTTT
CAWSQAPGRNTIYF
>TRBV2|TRBJ2-5|NA|NA
TGTGCCAGCAGTGAAGCGGGGACCCAGTACTTC
CASSEAGTQYF
>TRBV6-6|TRBJ2-7|NA|NA
TGTGCCAGCAGTTACGCTACAGGGTCCGGCGAGCAGTACTTC
CASSYATGSGEQYF
>TRBV7-9|TRBJ2-1|NA|NA
TGTGCCAGCAGCTTACCGGGGGCAGGGTGGGGAGCGGAGCAGTTCTTC
CASSLPGAGWGAEQFF
>TRBV7-2|TRBJ2-3|NA|NA
TGTGCCAGCAGTTCTTTGGGCTGGGAAACCCGGGGGGATACGCAGTATTTT
CASSSLGWETRGDTQYF
>TRBV11-2|TRBJ2-2|NA|NA
TGTGCCAGCAACTTAAGGCGCGAGACCGGGGAGCTGTTTTTT
CASNLRRETGELFF
>TRBV19|TRBJ2-7|NA|TRBD1
TGTGCCAGTAGTCGGGGACAGGGTTTATTTTACGAGCAGTACTTC
CASSRGQGLFYEQYF
>TRBV4-1|TRBJ1-5|NA|TRBD1
TGCGCCAGCAGCCAAGGACAGGGTTCTCAGCCCCAGCATTTT
CASSQGQGSQPQHF
>TRBV2|TRBJ2-3|once|NA
TGTGCCAGCAAGAGGGAGCTAGTTTTAGCAGATACGCAGTATTTT
CASKRELVLADTQYF
>TRBV28|TRBJ1-2|few|NA
TGTGCCAGCAGTTTCTGGGGGCTCAGAAGCTACACCTTC
CASSFWGLRSYTF
>TRBV2|TRBJ2-1|NA|TRBD1
TGTGCCAGCAGGGCGTACGGGACAGGGGGGATTCCGCAGTTCTTC
CASRAYGTGGIPQFF
>TRBV6-5|TRBJ1-1|NA|NA
TGTGCCAGCAGTAGAGGGGTGATGAACACTGAAGCTTTCTTT
CASSRGVMNTEAFF
>TRBV27|TRBJ1-2|NA|NA
TGTGCCAGCAGTTTTTCGCCCAACTATGGCTACACCTTC
CASSFSPNYGYTF
>TRBV28|TRBJ1-3|NA|NA
TGTGCCAGCAGTATCGGACATTCTGGAAACACCATATATTTT
CASSIGHSGNTIYF
>TRBV5-8|TRBJ1-5|NA|NA
TGTGCCAGCAGCTTGGGCTACCAGGGGTATCAGCCCCAGCATTTT
CASSLGYQGYQPQHF
>TRBV5-1|TRBJ1-1|NA|NA
TGCGCCAGCAGCTTGGGAAGGGAGAACACTGAAGCTTTCTTT
CASSLGRENTEAFF
>TRBV2|TRBJ2-3|NA|TRBD1
TGTGCCAGCAGAAGCCGGGACAGGGTGGCAGATACGCAGTATTTT
CASRSRDRVADTQYF
>TRBV5-6|TRBJ2-1|NA|NA
TGTGCCAGCAGCTCCTCGGTTGAGCAGTTCTTC
CASSSSVEQFF
>TRBV7-2|TRBJ2-1|NA|NA
TGTGCCAGCAGCTTATTAGTACGGTTCCAGTTCTTC
CASSLLVRFQFF
>TRBV19|TRBJ1-5|once|TRBD1
TGTGCCAGTAGGACAGGGGAGGTAAGCAATCAGCCCCAGCATTTT
CASRTGEVSNQPQHF
>TRBV4-3|TRBJ2-3|NA|NA
TGCGCCAGCAGCCAAGATTACAGACCCCTCACAGATACGCAGTATTTT
CASSQDYRPLTDTQYF
>TRBV6-1|TRBJ2-7|NA|TRBD1
TGTGCCAGCAGTGATTTGACAGGGTCCCACGAGCAGTACTTC
CASSDLTGSHEQYF
>TRBV29-1|TRBJ2-3|once|TRBD2
TGCAGCGGGGGGGGTCCCCGGGGCGATACGCAGTATTTT
CSGGGPRGDTQYF
>TRBV5-1|TRBJ1-2|NA|TRBD1
TGCGCCAGCACATCCGGGACAGGCTATGGCTACACCTTC
CASTSGTGYGYTF
>TRBV9|TRBJ2-5|NA|TRBD2
TGTGCCAGCAGCCCAAGGTGGCAGGGAGGGGAGACCCAGTACTTC
CASSPRWQGGETQYF
>TRBV28|TRBJ2-5|NA|NA
TGTGCCAGCAGGGGATTTGACAGACCCCAAGAGACCCAGTACTTC
CASRGFDRPQETQYF
>TRBV18|TRBJ1-2|NA|NA
TGTGCCAGCTCACCGTCGGGCGACTATGGCTACACCTTC
CASSPSGDYGYTF
>TRBV28|TRBJ1-1|NA|NA
TGTGCCAGCAGTTTAGCACAGCCGAACACTGAAGCTTTCTTT
CASSLAQPNTEAFF
>TRBV11-2|TRBJ2-3|NA|TRBD2
TGTGCCAGCAGCTTAGATCTGAGACTAGCGGGCGGCACAGATACGCAGTATTTT
CASSLDLRLAGGTDTQYF